This TCR beta chain was obtained from a study of Graves' ophthalmopathy and Graves' hyperthyroidism. Findings and limits, study-wide: Cross-validated, the 13-signature model showed 87.88%/81.08% sensitivity/specificity, and 80%/75% in the test set.

Investigators amplified TCR beta CDR3 regions from RNA transcripts. HTBI primers were used in a first-round RT-PCR, which preceded a second-round multiplex PCR. TCRdb recomputed calls from the multiplex PCR reads with MiXCR, one row per CDR3 protein. In the table there are around 470,000 distinct CDR3 sequences, 13% to 15% of which are singletons. CDR3 length equals 14 residues. V was clipped by 2 bases and J by 3 bases, with 8 bases between them. CDR1 and CDR2 (germline): SNHLY, FYNNEI. The sample holds many counts of this clonotype. Its target is not known. Material: blood. The receptor was derived from a woman in her 30s with Graves' ophthalmopathy. This chain connects TRBV2 to TRBJ2-4; D is ambiguous. In nucleotides, the CDR3 is TGTGCCAGCAGTGAAACCCAGGTCAAAAACATTCAGTACTTC. Its translation is CASSETQVKNIQYF.